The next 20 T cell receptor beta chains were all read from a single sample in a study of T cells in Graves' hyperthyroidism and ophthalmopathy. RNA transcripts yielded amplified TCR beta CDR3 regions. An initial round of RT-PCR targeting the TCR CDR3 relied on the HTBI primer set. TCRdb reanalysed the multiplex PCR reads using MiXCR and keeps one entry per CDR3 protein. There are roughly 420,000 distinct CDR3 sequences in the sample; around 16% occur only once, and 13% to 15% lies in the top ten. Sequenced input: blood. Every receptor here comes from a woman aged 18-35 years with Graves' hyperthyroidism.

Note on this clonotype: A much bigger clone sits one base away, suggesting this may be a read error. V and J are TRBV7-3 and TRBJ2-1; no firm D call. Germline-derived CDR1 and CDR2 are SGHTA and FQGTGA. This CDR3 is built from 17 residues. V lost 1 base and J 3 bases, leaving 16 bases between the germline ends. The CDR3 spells CASSLSPGSILYNEQFF. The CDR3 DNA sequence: TGTGCCAGCAGCTTAAGCCCGGGTTCCATCCTCTACAATGAGCAGTTCTTC.

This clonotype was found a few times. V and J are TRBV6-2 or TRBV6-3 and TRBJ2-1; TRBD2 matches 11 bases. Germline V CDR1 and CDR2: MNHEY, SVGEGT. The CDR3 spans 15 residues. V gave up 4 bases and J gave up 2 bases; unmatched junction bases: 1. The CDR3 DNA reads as TGTGCCAGCAGTTTTAGCGGGGGGGCCTACAATGAGCAGTTCTTC. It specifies CASSFSGGAYNEQFF.

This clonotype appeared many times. The CDR3 DNA reads TGTGCCGCGCGGGGGGCAGGAGGGACTGAAGCTTTCTTT. This sequence encodes CAARGAGGTEAFF. The gene calls are TRBV24-1 and TRBJ1-1; possibly TRBD1 for D (6 bases). Germline V gene data show CDR1 as KGHDR and CDR2 as SFDVKD. V shed 12 bases and J shed 5 bases, with 18 bases lying between them. The CDR3 loop spans 13 amino acids.

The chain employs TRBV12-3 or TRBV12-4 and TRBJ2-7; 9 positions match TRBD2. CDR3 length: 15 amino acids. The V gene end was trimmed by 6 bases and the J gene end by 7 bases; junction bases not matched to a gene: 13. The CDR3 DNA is TGTGCCAGCAGCTCCTTAGCGGGAGCCGTTAGAGAGCAGTACTTC. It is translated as CASSSLAGAVREQYF.

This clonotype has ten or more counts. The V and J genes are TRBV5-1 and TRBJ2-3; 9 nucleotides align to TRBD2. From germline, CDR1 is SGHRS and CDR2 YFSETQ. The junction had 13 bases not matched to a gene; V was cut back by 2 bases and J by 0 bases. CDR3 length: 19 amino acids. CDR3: CASSLTVRLADSSTDTQYF. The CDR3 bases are TGCGCCAGCAGCTTAACGGTTCGACTAGCGGATTCTAGCACAGATACGCAGTATTTT.

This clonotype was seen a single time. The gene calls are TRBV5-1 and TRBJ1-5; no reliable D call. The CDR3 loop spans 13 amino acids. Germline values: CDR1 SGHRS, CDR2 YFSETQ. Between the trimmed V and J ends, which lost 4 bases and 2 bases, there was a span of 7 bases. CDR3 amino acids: CASSRRGNQPQHF. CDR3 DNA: TGCGCCAGCAGCCGGAGGGGCAATCAGCCCCAGCATTTT.

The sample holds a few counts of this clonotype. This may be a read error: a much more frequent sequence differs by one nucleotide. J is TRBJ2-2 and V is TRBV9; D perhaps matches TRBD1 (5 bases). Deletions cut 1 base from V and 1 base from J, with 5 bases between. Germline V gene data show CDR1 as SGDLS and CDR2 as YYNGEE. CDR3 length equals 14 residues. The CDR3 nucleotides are TGTGCCAGCAGCGTAACAGGGAACACCGGGGAGCTGTTTTTT. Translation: CASSVTGNTGELFF. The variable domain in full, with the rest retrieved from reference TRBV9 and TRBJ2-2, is DSGVTQTPKHLITATGQRVTLRCSPRSGDLSVYWYQQSLDQGLQFLIQYYNGEERAKGNILERFSAQQFPDLHSELNLSSLELGDSALYFCASSVTGNTGELFFGEGSRLTVL.

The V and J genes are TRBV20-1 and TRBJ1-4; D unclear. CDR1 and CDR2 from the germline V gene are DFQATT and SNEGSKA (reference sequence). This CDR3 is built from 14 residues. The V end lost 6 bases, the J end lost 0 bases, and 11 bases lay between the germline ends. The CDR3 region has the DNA TGCAGTGCGAAGGGAGCAGCAACTAATGAAAAACTGTTTTTT. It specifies CSAKGAATNEKLFF.

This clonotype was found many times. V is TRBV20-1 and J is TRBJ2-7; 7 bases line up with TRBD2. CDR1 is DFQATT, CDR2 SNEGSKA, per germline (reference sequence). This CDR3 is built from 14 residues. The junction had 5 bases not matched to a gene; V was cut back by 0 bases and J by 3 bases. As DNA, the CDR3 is TGCAGTGCTAGAGAGGGAGCGGGGTACTACGAGCAGTACTTC. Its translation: CSAREGAGYYEQYF.

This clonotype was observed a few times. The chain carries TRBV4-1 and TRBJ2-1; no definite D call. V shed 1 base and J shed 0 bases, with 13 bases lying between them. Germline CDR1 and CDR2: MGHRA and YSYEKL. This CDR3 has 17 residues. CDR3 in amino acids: CASSQVPLGISYNEQFF. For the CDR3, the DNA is TGCGCCAGCAGCCAAGTCCCCTTGGGTATCTCCTACAATGAGCAGTTCTTC.

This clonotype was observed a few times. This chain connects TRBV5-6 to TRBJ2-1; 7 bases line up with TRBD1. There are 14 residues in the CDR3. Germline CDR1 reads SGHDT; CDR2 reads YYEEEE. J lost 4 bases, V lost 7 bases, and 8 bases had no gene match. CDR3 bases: TGTGCCAGCTACAGGGGAGAATCTTACAATGAGCAGTTCTTC. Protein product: CASYRGESYNEQFF.

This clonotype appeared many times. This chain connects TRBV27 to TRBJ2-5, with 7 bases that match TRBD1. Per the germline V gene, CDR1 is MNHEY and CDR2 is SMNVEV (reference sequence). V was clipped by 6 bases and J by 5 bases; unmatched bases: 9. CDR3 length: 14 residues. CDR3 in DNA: TGTGCCAGCAGCCAGGTGGACAGGATGGAGACCCAGTACTTC. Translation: CASSQVDRMETQYF.

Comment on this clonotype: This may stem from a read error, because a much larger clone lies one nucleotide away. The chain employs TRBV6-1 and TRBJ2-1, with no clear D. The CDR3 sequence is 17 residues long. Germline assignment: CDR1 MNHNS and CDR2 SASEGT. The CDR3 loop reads CANSLTRPETEYNEQFF. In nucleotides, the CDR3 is TGTGCCAACAGTCTGACCAGACCTGAGACGGAATACAATGAGCAGTTCTTC.

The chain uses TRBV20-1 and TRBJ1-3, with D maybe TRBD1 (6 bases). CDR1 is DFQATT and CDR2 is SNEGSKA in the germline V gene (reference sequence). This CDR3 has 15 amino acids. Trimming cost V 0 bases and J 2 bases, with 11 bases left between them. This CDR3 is CSARDRSGAGNTIYF. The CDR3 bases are TGCAGTGCTAGAGATCGGTCAGGGGCTGGAAACACCATATATTTT.

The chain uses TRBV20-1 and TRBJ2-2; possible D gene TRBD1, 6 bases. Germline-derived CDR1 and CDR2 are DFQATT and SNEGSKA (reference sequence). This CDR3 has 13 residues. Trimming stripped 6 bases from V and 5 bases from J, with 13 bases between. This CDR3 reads CSARTEGTGELFF. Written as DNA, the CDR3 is TGCAGTGCAAGGACAGAGGGGACCGGGGAGCTGTTTTTT.

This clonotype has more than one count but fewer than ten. CDR3 sequence reads: CATSRSRFGEQYF. The CDR3 DNA sequence: TGTGCCACCAGCAGATCAAGGTTTGGCGAGCAGTACTTC. J is TRBJ2-7 and V is TRBV15, with no clear D. CDR3 size: 13 residues. CDR1 and CDR2 (germline): LNHNV, YYDKDF (reference sequence). V lost 2 bases to trimming and J lost 6 bases, with 11 bases between them.

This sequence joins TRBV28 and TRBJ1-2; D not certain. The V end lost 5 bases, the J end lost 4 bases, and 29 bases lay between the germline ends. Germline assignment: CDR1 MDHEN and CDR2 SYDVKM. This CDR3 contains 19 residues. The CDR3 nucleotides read TGTGCCAGCAGTCCCCTTGAGCGGTCCATGGATCGAACCTTCTATGGCTACACCTTC. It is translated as CASSPLERSMDRTFYGYTF.

CDR3 in amino acids: CASSQDRWGTRRAYNEQFF. For the CDR3, the DNA is TGTGCCAGCAGCCAAGATCGATGGGGAACTAGAAGAGCCTACAATGAGCAGTTCTTC. The J gene is TRBJ2-1, the V gene TRBV4-2; possible D gene TRBD2, 5 bases. CDR3 length equals 19 residues. The V and J ends lost 0 bases and 2 bases respectively, with 20 bases between them. Germline lookup yields CDR1 LGHNA and CDR2 YNFKEQ.

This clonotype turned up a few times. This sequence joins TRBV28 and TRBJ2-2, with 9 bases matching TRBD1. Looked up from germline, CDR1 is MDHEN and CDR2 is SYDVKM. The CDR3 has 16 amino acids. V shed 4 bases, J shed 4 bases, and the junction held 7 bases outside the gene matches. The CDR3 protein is CASSSWTGESTGELFF. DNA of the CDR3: TGTGCCAGCAGTTCATGGACAGGGGAGAGCACCGGGGAGCTGTTTTTT.

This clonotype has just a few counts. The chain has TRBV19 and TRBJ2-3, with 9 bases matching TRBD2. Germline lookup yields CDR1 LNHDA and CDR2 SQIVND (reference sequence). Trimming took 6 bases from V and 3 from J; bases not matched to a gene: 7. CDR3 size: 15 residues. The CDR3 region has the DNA TGTGCCAGTAGGGCGCTAGCGGGGAGGACAGATACGCAGTATTTT. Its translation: CASRALAGRTDTQYF.